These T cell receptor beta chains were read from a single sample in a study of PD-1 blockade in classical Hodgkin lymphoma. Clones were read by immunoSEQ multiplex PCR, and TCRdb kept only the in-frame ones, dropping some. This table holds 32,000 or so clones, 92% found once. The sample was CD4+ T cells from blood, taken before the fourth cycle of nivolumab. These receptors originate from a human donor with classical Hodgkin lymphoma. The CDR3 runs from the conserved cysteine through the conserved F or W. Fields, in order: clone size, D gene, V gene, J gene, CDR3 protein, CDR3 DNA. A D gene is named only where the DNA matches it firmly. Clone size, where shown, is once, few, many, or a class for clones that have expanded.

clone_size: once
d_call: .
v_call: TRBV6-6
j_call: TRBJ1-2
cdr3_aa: CASNPRTGGNYGYTF
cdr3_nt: TGTGCCAGCAACCCGAGGACGGGGGGTAACTATGGCTACACCTTC

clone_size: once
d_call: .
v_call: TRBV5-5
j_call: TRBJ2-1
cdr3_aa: CASSLEFGQGSLNEQFF
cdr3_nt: TGTGCCAGCAGCTTGGAATTCGGCCAGGGATCTCTCAATGAGCAGTTCTTC

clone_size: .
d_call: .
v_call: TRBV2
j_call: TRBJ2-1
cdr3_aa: CASREALQANEQFF
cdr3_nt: TGTGCCAGCAGAGAGGCCCTACAGGCTAACGAGCAGTTCTTC

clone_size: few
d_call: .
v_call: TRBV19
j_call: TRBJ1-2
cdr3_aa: CASSIGYGGSAGAF
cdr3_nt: TGTGCCAGTAGTATCGGATATGGGGGCTCAGCGGGGGCCTTC

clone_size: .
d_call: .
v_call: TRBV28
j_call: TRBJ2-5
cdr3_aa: CASSSSSRGGPRETQYF
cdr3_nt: TGTGCCAGCAGTTCATCCTCCAGGGGAGGTCCGAGGGAGACCCAGTACTTC

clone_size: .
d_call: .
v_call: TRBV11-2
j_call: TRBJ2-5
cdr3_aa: CASTLGDAHKETQYF
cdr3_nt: TGTGCCAGCACCCTAGGGGACGCCCACAAGGAGACCCAGTACTTC

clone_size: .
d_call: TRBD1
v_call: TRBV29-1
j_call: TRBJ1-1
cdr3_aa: CSVEEGSGGTEAFF
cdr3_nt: TGCAGCGTTGAGGAGGGCTCAGGGGGGACTGAAGCTTTCTTT

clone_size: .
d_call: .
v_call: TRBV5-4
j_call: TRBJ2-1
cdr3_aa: CASSLRDRSPNEQFF
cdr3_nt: TGTGCCAGCAGCTTGCGAGACAGGTCTCCCAATGAGCAGTTCTTC

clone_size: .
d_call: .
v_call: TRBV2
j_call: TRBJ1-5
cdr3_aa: CASSGPGGFQPQHF
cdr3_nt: TGTGCCAGCAGTGGACCTGGGGGCTTTCAGCCCCAGCATTTT

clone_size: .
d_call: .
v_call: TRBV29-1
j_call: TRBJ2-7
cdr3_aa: CSVEFSYEQYF
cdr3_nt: TGCAGCGTTGAATTCAGCTACGAGCAGTACTTC

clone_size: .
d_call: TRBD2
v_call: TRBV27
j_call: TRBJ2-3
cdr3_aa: CASRIQAGDTSTDTQYF
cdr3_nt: TGTGCCAGCAGGATCCAAGCGGGAGACACTAGCACAGATACGCAGTATTTT

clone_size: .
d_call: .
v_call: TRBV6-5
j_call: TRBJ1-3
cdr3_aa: CASSYSRQARNTIYF
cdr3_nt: TGTGCCAGCAGTTACTCCAGGCAGGCCCGAAACACCATATATTTT

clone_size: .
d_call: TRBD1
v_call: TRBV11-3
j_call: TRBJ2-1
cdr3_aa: CASSRRQGANEQFF
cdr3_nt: TGTGCCAGCAGCCGACGACAGGGGGCCAATGAGCAGTTCTTC

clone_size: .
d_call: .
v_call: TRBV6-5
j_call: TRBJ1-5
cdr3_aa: CASGESRVLGQPQHF
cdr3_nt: TGTGCCAGCGGAGAGTCCAGGGTGCTTGGACAGCCCCAGCATTTT

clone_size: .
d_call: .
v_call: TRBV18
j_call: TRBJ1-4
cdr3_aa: CASSPPVGTNEKLFF
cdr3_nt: TGTGCCAGCTCACCACCGGTTGGGACTAATGAAAAACTGTTTTTT

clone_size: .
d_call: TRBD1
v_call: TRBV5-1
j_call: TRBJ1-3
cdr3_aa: CASSPQTGDGNTIYF
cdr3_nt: TGCGCCAGCAGCCCTCAGACAGGGGACGGAAACACCATATATTTT

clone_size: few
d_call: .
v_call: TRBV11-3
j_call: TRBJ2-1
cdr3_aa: CASSLEGGLGEQFF
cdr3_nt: TGTGCCAGCAGCTTAGAAGGCGGCCTCGGTGAGCAGTTCTTC

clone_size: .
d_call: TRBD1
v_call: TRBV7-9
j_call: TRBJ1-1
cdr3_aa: CASSFPFGTGGWGTEAFF
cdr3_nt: TGTGCCAGCAGCTTTCCTTTCGGGACAGGGGGTTGGGGAACTGAAGCTTTCTTT

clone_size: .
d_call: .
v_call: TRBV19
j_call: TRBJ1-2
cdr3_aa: CASSTAPSGLYGYTF
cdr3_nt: TGTGCCAGTAGTACAGCTCCCTCGGGGCTCTATGGCTACACCTTC

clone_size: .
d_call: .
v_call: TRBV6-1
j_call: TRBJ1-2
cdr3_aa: CASSETQGDYGYTF
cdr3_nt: TGTGCCAGCAGTGAGACACAGGGAGACTATGGCTACACCTTC

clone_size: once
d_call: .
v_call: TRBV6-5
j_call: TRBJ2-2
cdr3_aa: CASIPRGPNTGELFF
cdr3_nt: TGTGCCAGCATTCCCCGTGGCCCGAACACCGGGGAGCTGTTTTTT

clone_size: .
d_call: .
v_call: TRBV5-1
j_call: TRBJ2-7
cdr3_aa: CASSPARGDSSYEQYF
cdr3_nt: TGCGCCAGCAGCCCCGCGAGGGGGGACAGCTCCTACGAGCAGTACTTC